This T cell receptor beta chain was documented in a study of blood T cell repertoires in COVID-19. Whole-study context: Sources were T cells, B-cell-depleted T cells, or PBMCs; the material itself was cDNA or gDNA.

This clone has only one observation. The V gene end was trimmed by 6 bases and the J gene end by 4 bases; junction bases not matched to a gene: 10. Germline V gene data show CDR1 as MNHEY and CDR2 as SMNVEV (reference sequence). The CDR3 has 16 residues. Per the authors' pipeline: By means of reference gene primer amplification, nucleated cell counts were estimated. Produced via immunoSEQ multiplex PCR; TCRdb's table is partial and in-frame only. The V and J calls and clone size come from that table; D and trimming were worked out from the DNA. The table shows about 300,000 clones, with 85% occurring only once.

This TCR was recovered from a human donor in a cohort sampled during active COVID-19. V and J are TRBV27 and TRBJ2-1; 9 bases fit TRBD2. Sequencing was performed on peripheral blood. The CDR3 reads CASRSGSGSSYNEQFF. CDR3 DNA: TGTGCCAGCAGATCGGGTAGCGGGAGTTCGTACAATGAGCAGTTCTTC.